The next 28 T cell receptor beta chains were all read from a single sample in a study of CD8 T cells in ankylosing spondylitis. One entry per CDR3 protein, called by TCRdb with MiXCR from the 5' RACE reads. The sample consists of about 360,000 distinct CDR3 sequences, 20% to 25% of them appearing once. The sample consisted of blood, either unsorted or a sorted T cell fraction (not recorded which). These receptors were collected from a male donor with ankylosing spondylitis or in good health (not recorded which).

The chain links TRBV6-1 to TRBJ2-7, with TRBD1 matching 10 bases. The CDR3 length is 15 residues. Germline-derived CDR1 and CDR2 are MNHNS and SASEGT. V lost 4 bases, J lost 3 bases, and 6 bases stayed unmatched. CDR3 coding DNA: TGTGCCAGCAGTGCGGGGACAGGGGCAATCTACGAGCAGTACTTC. This translates into CASSAGTGAIYEQYF.

Remarks on this clonotype: A much larger clone lies one base from this, so it may be a read error. The genes are TRBV12-3 or TRBV12-4 and TRBJ2-7, with D tentatively TRBD2 (6 bases). The CDR3 runs 14 residues. The CDR3 protein is CDSSFGGSQYEQYF. Here the CDR3 DNA reads TGTGACAGCAGTTTTGGGGGGAGCCAATACGAGCAGTACTTC.

There are a few counts of this clonotype. The chain combines TRBV6-1 with TRBJ1-5; maybe TRBD1 (6 bases). Germline V gene lookup returns CDR1 MNHNS and CDR2 SASEGT. There are 13 residues in the CDR3. The V gene lost 4 bases and the J gene lost 7 bases, with 11 bases spanning the gap. CDR3 coding DNA: TGTGCCAGCAGTGCCTGGACAGCCCAGCCCCAGCATTTT. This encodes CASSAWTAQPQHF.

As concerns this clonotype: Likely a read error: the CDR3 ends without its conserved phenylalanine or tryptophan. The DNA is omitted, as the CDR3 cannot be located on it reliably, and the CDR3 follows TCRdb's listing. The rearrangement uses TRBV19 and TRBJ2-7; the DNA was not compared with TRBD1, the D call given in the table. From its first to its last residue, the CDR3 has 11 amino acids. Germline V lookup: CDR1 LNHDA, CDR2 SQIVND (reference sequence). This CDR3 is CASSGGTPIPL.

V is TRBV12-3 or TRBV12-4 and J is TRBJ1-1; D is ambiguous. Trimming took off 3 bases at V and 0 bases at J, with 5 bases between the two ends. This CDR3 is 13 amino acids long. The CDR3 region is CASSLDLNTEAFF. As DNA, the CDR3 is TGTGCCAGCAGTTTGGACCTGAACACTGAAGCTTTCTTT.

This chain links TRBV5-1 with TRBJ2-7; D is undetermined. Germline assignment: CDR1 SGHRS and CDR2 YFSETQ. The CDR3 contains 12 residues. The germline V and J ends were trimmed by 0 bases and 5 bases, with 6 bases remaining between them. The CDR3: CASSLAADEQYF. As DNA, the CDR3 is TGCGCCAGCAGCTTGGCCGCGGACGAGCAGTACTTC.

This chain joins TRBV29-1 and TRBJ2-3; D unclear. Looked up from germline, CDR1 is SQVTM and CDR2 is ANQGSEA. V was shortened by 1 base and J by 2 bases, with 13 bases between the two germline ends. CDR3 length: 15 amino acids. The DNA for the CDR3 is TGCAGCGTTGAAGTTCTCCCCGGCGACACAGATACGCAGTATTTT. Protein: CSVEVLPGDTDTQYF.

This clonotype was counted only a few times. The chain has TRBV2 and TRBJ2-7, with D possibly being TRBD2 (5 bases). Trimming left V 5 bases short and J 5 bases short, with 16 bases between. The CDR3 sequence is 14 residues long. Germline V gene data show CDR1 as SNHLY and CDR2 as FYNNEI. CDR3 sequence reads: CASSITGSGHEQYF. The CDR3 coding sequence is TGTGCCAGCAGTATTACGGGGTCTGGCCACGAGCAGTACTTC.

The V call is TRBV12-3 or TRBV12-4, the J call TRBJ1-4, with TRBD1 as a possible D gene (5 bases). The CDR3 is made up of 13 amino acids. The germline V and J ends were trimmed by 6 bases and 10 bases, with 15 bases remaining between them. CDR3 nucleotides: TGTGCCAGCAGCCCCCGGACACAAGGAAAACTGTTTTTT. Its translation: CASSPRTQGKLFF.

This clonotype turned up a few times. V is TRBV29-1 and J is TRBJ2-7; D is possibly TRBD1 (6 bases). The V gene lost 6 bases and the J gene lost 3 bases, with 15 bases spanning the gap. This CDR3 spans 13 amino acids. Per germline, CDR1 SQVTM and CDR2 ANQGSEA. CDR3 DNA: TGCAGCGTGGAGACAGGACGGAACTACGAGCAGTACTTC. This encodes CSVETGRNYEQYF.

This clonotype was seen a few times. V usage is TRBV12-3 or TRBV12-4 and J usage is TRBJ2-1; 10 positions agree with TRBD1. V was clipped by 6 bases and J by 4 bases; unmatched bases: 6. The CDR3 has 15 amino acids. CDR3 sequence reads: CASSIPGQGYNEQFF. CDR3 sequence (DNA): TGTGCCAGCAGCATACCGGGACAGGGGTACAATGAGCAGTTCTTC.

This chain's CDR3 is CAFSLGPLAGGRTGELFF. The CDR3 DNA follows: TGTGCCTTCAGTTTAGGACCTCTAGCGGGGGGGCGAACCGGGGAGCTGTTTTTT. The chain carries TRBV12-3 or TRBV12-4 and TRBJ2-2; 12 bases line up with TRBD2. The CDR3 runs to 18 residues. With 11 bases clipped from V and 5 bases from J, the junction kept 18 bases outside the gene matches.

This clonotype came up many times. This chain joins TRBV12-3 or TRBV12-4 and TRBJ2-3; 8 nucleotides align to TRBD2. The V gene end was trimmed by 1 base and the J gene end by 2 bases; junction bases not matched to a gene: 2. This CDR3 comprises 15 residues. The CDR3 loop reads CASSLVAGPTDTQYF. The CDR3 region has the DNA TGTGCCAGCAGTTTAGTAGCGGGGCCCACAGATACGCAGTATTTT.

The genes are TRBV6-2 or TRBV6-3 and TRBJ2-1; unclear D gene. CDR3 size: 12 residues. V shed 2 bases and J shed 10 bases, with 9 bases lying between them. Germline V gives CDR1 MNHEY, CDR2 SVGEGT. CDR3: CASSYVGHEQFF. DNA of the CDR3: TGTGCCAGCAGTTACGTTGGGCACGAGCAGTTCTTC.

J is TRBJ2-3 and V is TRBV10-2, with D perhaps assigned TRBD1 or TRBD2 (5 bases each). Between the trimmed V and J ends, which lost 0 bases and 8 bases, there was a span of 18 bases. Germline V gives CDR1 WSHSY, CDR2 SAAADI. CDR3 length: 16 residues. CDR3 sequence reads: CASSESGTGTPGTQYF. Written as DNA, the CDR3 is TGCGCCAGCAGTGAGTCGGGGACCGGCACGCCAGGTACGCAGTATTTT.

This chain links TRBV3-1 with TRBJ2-7; tentative D call: TRBD1 (6 bases). CDR1 is LGHDT and CDR2 is YNNKEL in the germline V gene (reference sequence). The germline V and J ends were trimmed by 4 bases and 0 bases, with 10 bases remaining between them. The CDR3 has 14 amino acids. The CDR3 bases are TGTGCCAGCAGCCTGCTGACAGGCTCCTACGAGCAGTACTTC. The encoded protein is CASSLLTGSYEQYF.

This clonotype was seen repeatedly, ten times or more. The chain has TRBV29-1 and TRBJ2-3; a weak D match, TRBD1 (5 bases). The CDR3 loop spans 13 amino acids. The germline CDR1 and CDR2 sequences are SQVTM and ANQGSEA. Trimming took 4 bases from V and 5 from J, leaving 13 bases between them. The CDR3 region is CSVAQHQGDTQYF. CDR3 DNA sequence: TGCAGCGTTGCACAACATCAGGGAGATACGCAGTATTTT.

This clonotype occurred a few times. This chain uses TRBV30 with TRBJ1-4, with a tentative D call TRBD1 (5 bases). The CDR3 length is 14 residues. The germline gives CDR1 GTSNPN, CDR2 SVGIG (reference sequence). The ends were cut back, 3 bases at V and 0 bases at J, with 8 bases in the middle. The chain's CDR3 is CAWRVRATNEKLFF. The CDR3 nucleotides read TGTGCCTGGAGAGTCAGGGCAACTAATGAAAAACTGTTTTTT.

The genes are TRBV28 and TRBJ2-7; no clear D. Trimming took 6 bases from V and 3 from J, leaving 21 bases between them. Germline CDR1 and CDR2: MDHEN and SYDVKM. This CDR3 is built from 16 residues. The CDR3, as DNA: TGTGCCAGCAGCCTCAGTATGGGTCCCTTCGACTACGAGCAGTACTTC. The encoded protein is CASSLSMGPFDYEQYF.

In its sample, this clonotype was seen a few times. This chain joins TRBV5-6 and TRBJ2-1; D possibly corresponds to TRBD1 (6 bases). The CDR3 spans 13 residues. V gave up 0 bases and J gave up 9 bases, with 10 bases separating them. Germline CDR1 SGHDT, CDR2 YYEEEE. CDR3 loop: CASSLGTETEQFF. CDR3 nucleotides: TGTGCCAGCAGCTTGGGGACAGAGACTGAGCAGTTCTTC.

Worth noting for this clonotype: Compared with germline, one end of the junction differs, possibly owing to a read error. The chain uses TRBV11-2 and TRBJ2-5; TRBD2 aligns across 7 bases. Germline lookup yields CDR1 SGHAT and CDR2 FQNNGV. The CDR3 spans 18 residues. For the CDR3, the DNA is TGTGCCAGCAGCTTAGTCCCCGGCTGGGCCTCTGCGGGGGAGAGCCAGTACTTC. Translation gives CASSLVPGWASAGESQYF.

This clonotype was counted ten times or more. The gene calls are TRBV29-1 and TRBJ2-5; the D call may be TRBD1 or TRBD2 (6 bases each). This CDR3 is built from 11 residues. The V end lost 3 bases, the J end lost 5 bases, and 7 bases lay between the germline ends. Germline V CDR1 and CDR2: SQVTM, ANQGSEA. The CDR3 bases are TGCAGCGTTGAGGGGGGCGAGACCCAGTACTTC. This sequence encodes CSVEGGETQYF. Drawing the rest from reference TRBV29-1 and TRBJ2-5, the complete variable domain is SAVISQKPSRDICQRGTSLTIQCQVDSQVTMMFWYRQQPGQSLTLIATANQGSEATYESGFVIDKFPISRPNLTFSTLTVSNMSPEDSSIYLCSVEGGETQYFGPGTRLLVL.

The table lists this clonotype with a few counts. The chain combines TRBV7-9 with TRBJ2-2; no reliable D call. CDR1 is SEHNR and CDR2 is FQNEAQ in the germline V gene (reference sequence). The CDR3 has 11 amino acids. V shed 3 bases and J shed 10 bases, with 6 bases lying between them. This CDR3 is CASSLQPELFF. The CDR3 DNA is TGTGCCAGCAGCTTGCAACCGGAGCTGTTTTTT.

This chain's CDR3 is CASSYAASSGGIFDEQFF. The CDR3 DNA sequence: TGTGCCAGCAGTTACGCCGCATCTAGCGGGGGTATCTTCGATGAGCAGTTCTTC. The V call is TRBV6-5, the J call TRBJ2-1, with 10 nucleotides matching TRBD2. This CDR3 contains 18 residues. J gave up 8 bases and V 2 bases, and 15 bases lay outside the gene matches. Germline V CDR1 and CDR2: MNHEY, SVGAGI.

The CDR3 sequence is CASSGTTGHPEETQYF. The CDR3 nucleotides read TGCGCCAGCAGCGGAACAACAGGACACCCTGAAGAGACCCAGTACTTC. The chain recombines TRBV5-1 with TRBJ2-5; the D gene is possibly TRBD1 (5 bases). This CDR3 comprises 16 residues. CDR1 is SGHRS and CDR2 is YFSETQ in the germline V gene. Trimming took 4 bases from V and 3 from J, leaving 19 bases between them. Full variable domain (outside the CDR3, taken from reference TRBV5-1 and TRBJ2-5): KAGVTQTPRYLIKTRGQQVTLSCSPISGHRSVSWYQQTPGQGLQFLFEYFSETQRNKGNFPGRFSGRQFSNSRSEMNVSTLELGDSALYLCASSGTTGHPEETQYFGPGTRLLVL.

This clonotype was counted only a few times. V usage is TRBV6-1 and J usage is TRBJ2-3, with 10 nucleotides matching TRBD2. This CDR3 is built from 15 residues. Germline lookup yields CDR1 MNHNS and CDR2 SASEGT. V lost 7 bases to trimming and J lost 2 bases; unmatched junction nucleotides: 6. The CDR3 is CASIAAGGLTDTQYF. The CDR3 nucleotides read TGTGCCAGCATCGCAGCGGGGGGGCTCACAGATACGCAGTATTTT.

This clonotype has more than one count but fewer than ten. V usage is TRBV4-1 and J usage is TRBJ1-5; D not resolved. This CDR3 has 13 amino acids. Germline V gives CDR1 MGHRA, CDR2 YSYEKL. V was pared by 0 bases and J by 5 bases, with 5 bases between. CDR3 region: CASSQDSYQPQHF. For the CDR3, the DNA is TGCGCCAGCAGCCAAGACAGCTATCAGCCCCAGCATTTT.

This clonotype was seen more than once but under ten times. This rearrangement joins TRBV27 to TRBJ2-7; 10 bases align to TRBD1. The germline gives CDR1 MNHEY, CDR2 SMNVEV (reference sequence). The CDR3 runs to 16 residues. The V and J ends lost 2 bases and 0 bases, in that order; junction bases with no gene match: 4. DNA for the CDR3: TGTGCCAGCAGTTTACGAGGACAGGGGGACTCCTACGAGCAGTACTTC. Protein sequence: CASSLRGQGDSYEQYF.